The 7 T cell receptor beta chains below come from one sample, sequenced in a study of CD8 T cells in Susac syndrome. Reverse transcription of 0.5 to 1 ug RNA used random hexamers. TCRdb fed the immunoSEQ multiplex PCR reads into MiXCR, producing one record per CDR3 protein. Counted here are roughly 150,000 distinct CDR3 sequences, around 96% occurring once; the ten biggest clones make up around 0.21%. The specimen sequenced was CD8+ T cells from PBMCs. The receptors were sampled from a human donor with multiple sclerosis.

The chain couples TRBV29-1 to TRBJ2-7; TRBD2 is a possible D gene (6 bases). CDR3 size: 12 residues. Germline V CDR1 and CDR2: SQVTM, ANQGSEA. V shed 5 bases and J shed 4 bases, with 12 bases lying between them. CDR3 sequence (DNA): TGCAGCGTTTCGGACGGACTATACGAGCAGTACTTC. Protein: CSVSDGLYEQYF.

The chain has TRBV9 and TRBJ2-2; D is ambiguous. Trimming removed 0 bases from V and 5 bases from J, with 8 bases in between. Germline V gene data show CDR1 as SGDLS and CDR2 as YYNGEE. CDR3 length: 14 residues. The chain's CDR3 is CASSVGAATGELFF. The DNA of the CDR3 is TGTGCCAGCAGCGTAGGGGCGGCTACCGGGGAGCTGTTTTTT.

The V and J genes are TRBV7-9 and TRBJ2-3; D is possibly TRBD1 (6 bases). V dropped 4 bases and J dropped 3 bases, with 14 bases sitting between them. This CDR3 region has 15 residues. Germline V CDR1 and CDR2: SEHNR, FQNEAQ (reference sequence). The CDR3 nucleotides read TGTGCCAGCAGCTCAACCAGGGGCGGAACAGATACGCAGTATTTT. It translates to CASSSTRGGTDTQYF.

This rearrangement joins TRBV9 to TRBJ1-1, with D uncertain. This CDR3 is built from 15 residues. CDR1 and CDR2 (germline): SGDLS, YYNGEE. Between the trimmed V and J ends, which lost 3 bases and 4 bases, there was a span of 16 bases. The CDR3 loop is CASSAGGRGTTEAFF. CDR3 DNA sequence: TGTGCCAGCAGCGCCGGCGGACGGGGAACCACTGAAGCTTTCTTT.

This clonotype occurred once. The V gene is TRBV5-1, the J gene TRBJ1-1; TRBD1 might be the D (6 bases). Germline V gives CDR1 SGHRS, CDR2 YFSETQ. V was cut by 6 bases and J by 0 bases, with 15 bases left in between. The CDR3 is made up of 15 amino acids. This CDR3 reads CASNYLGGLNTEAFF. The DNA of the CDR3 is TGCGCCAGCAATTATTTAGGGGGACTGAACACTGAAGCTTTCTTT.

The rearrangement joins TRBV13 to TRBJ2-7; D could derive from TRBD1 or TRBD2 (5 bases each). CDR3 size: 15 residues. The V gene's germline CDR1 is PRHDT and CDR2 FYEKMQ (reference sequence). The germline V and J ends were trimmed by 5 bases and 0 bases, with 14 bases remaining between them. In nucleotides, the CDR3 is TGTGCCAGCAGCGTACTGGGGGAGAACTCCTACGAGCAGTACTTC. This codes for CASSVLGENSYEQYF.

With respect to this clonotype: A junction end diverges from the germline sequence, so it may reflect a read error. The chain employs TRBV7-9 and TRBJ2-4; 7 bases agree with TRBD1. The CDR3 extends over 11 amino acids. CDR1 and CDR2 (germline): SEHNR, FQNEAQ (reference sequence). CDR3 sequence reads: CASSPGQDQDF. CDR3 coding DNA: TGTGCCAGCAGCCCAGGACAGGATCAGGACTTC.